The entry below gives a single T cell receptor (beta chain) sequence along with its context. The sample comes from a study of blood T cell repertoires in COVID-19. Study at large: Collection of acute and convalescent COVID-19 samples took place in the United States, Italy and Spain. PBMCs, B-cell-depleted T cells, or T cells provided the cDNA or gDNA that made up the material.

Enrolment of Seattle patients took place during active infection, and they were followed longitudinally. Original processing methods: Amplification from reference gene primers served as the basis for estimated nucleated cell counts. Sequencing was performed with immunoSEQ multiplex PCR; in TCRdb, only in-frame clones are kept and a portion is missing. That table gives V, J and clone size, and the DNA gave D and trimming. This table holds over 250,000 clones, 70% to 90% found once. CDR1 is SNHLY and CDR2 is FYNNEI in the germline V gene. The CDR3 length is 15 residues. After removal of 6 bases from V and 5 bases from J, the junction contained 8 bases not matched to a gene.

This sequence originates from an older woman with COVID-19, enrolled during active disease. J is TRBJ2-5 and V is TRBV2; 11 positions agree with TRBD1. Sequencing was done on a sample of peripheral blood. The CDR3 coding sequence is TGTGCCAGCAGGGCCCCCGGGACAGGGGGGGAGACCCAGTACTTC. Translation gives CASRAPGTGGETQYF.